These 21 T cell receptor beta chains were all obtained from the same sample, sequenced in a study of cytomegalovirus exposure and HLA in healthy donors. TCRdb's table, derived via immunoSEQ multiplex PCR, lists solely in-frame clones and lacks some. The sample holds just under 75,000 clones, around 94% seen once. The sample taken for sequencing was PBMCs. These TCRs come from a woman younger than 30 in good health and CMV-seropositive.

The CDR3 is CASSSPSAVGNQPQHF. Here the CDR3 DNA reads TGTGCCAGCAGTTCCCCTTCAGCGGTTGGCAATCAGCCCCAGCATTTT. The V and J genes are TRBV28 and TRBJ1-5; D uncertain. The CDR3 extends over 16 amino acids. The germline CDR1 and CDR2 sequences are MDHEN and SYDVKM. Trimming cost V 4 bases and J 2 bases, with 15 bases left between them. Filled out from reference TRBV28 and TRBJ1-5, the complete variable domain reads DVKVTQSSRYLVKRTGEKVFLECVQDMDHENMFWYRQDPGLGLRLIYFSYDVKMKEKGDIPEGYSVSREKKERFSLILESASTNQTSMYLCASSSPSAVGNQPQHFGDGTRLSIL.

The V and J genes are TRBV7-6 and TRBJ2-5; 7 bases are shared with TRBD1. Looked up from germline, CDR1 is SGHVS and CDR2 is FNYEAQ. V shed 4 bases, J shed 4 bases, and the junction held 3 bases outside the gene matches. The CDR3 covers 13 residues. CDR3 coding DNA: TGTGCCAGCAGCTCCCGGGACAGAGAGACCCAGTACTTC. Its protein product is CASSSRDRETQYF. The whole variable domain, filled in from reference TRBV7-6 and TRBJ2-5, reads GAGVSQSPRYKVTKRGQDVALRCDPISGHVSLYWYRQALGQGPEFLTYFNYEAQQDKSGLPNDRFSAERPEGSISTLTIQRTEQRDSAMYRCASSSRDRETQYFGPGTRLLVL.

The rearrangement links TRBV20-1 to TRBJ2-7; D remains ambiguous. CDR1 and CDR2 (germline): DFQATT, SNEGSKA (reference sequence). Deletions cut 2 bases from V and 3 bases from J, with 5 bases between. The CDR3 extends over 11 amino acids. CDR3: CSARYNYEQYF. The CDR3 nucleotides are TGCAGTGCTAGATATAACTACGAGCAGTACTTC.

In DNA form, the CDR3 reads TGTGCCAGCTGCGTTGCGGGGGGGCCAGATACGCAGTATTTT. It encodes CASCVAGGPDTQYF. The chain uses TRBV21-1 and TRBJ2-3; the table's D call, TRBD2, was not checked against the DNA. TRBV21-1 is a documented pseudogene. CDR3 length equals 14 residues.

The V and J genes are TRBV5-1 and TRBJ2-2, with D maybe TRBD2 (6 bases). Germline V lookup: CDR1 SGHRS, CDR2 YFSETQ. Trimming took off 0 bases at V and 9 bases at J, with 12 bases between the two ends. The CDR3 totals 14 residues. The CDR3 loop reads CASSLDTSSWELFF. In DNA form, the CDR3 reads TGCGCCAGCAGCTTGGACACTAGCTCATGGGAGCTGTTTTTT.

This rearrangement joins TRBV27 to TRBJ1-2; D not certain. Germline-derived CDR1 and CDR2 are MNHEY and SMNVEV (reference sequence). The CDR3 has 15 residues. V gave up 5 bases and J gave up 3 bases, with 16 bases separating them. The CDR3 bases are TGTGCCAGCAGTCCCCGGACTGCCCCCTACTATGGCTACACCTTC. The encoded protein is CASSPRTAPYYGYTF.

The chain links TRBV5-1 to TRBJ1-5; TRBD1 might be the D (5 bases). Germline CDR1 is SGHRS and CDR2 is YFSETQ. The V gene lost 4 bases and the J gene lost 3 bases, with 11 bases spanning the gap. The CDR3 has 14 residues. In DNA form, the CDR3 reads TGCGCCAGCAGCGCGGACAATCTCAATCAGCCCCAGCATTTT. It is translated as CASSADNLNQPQHF.

V gene TRBV19 combines with J gene TRBJ2-7; 10 bases agree with TRBD2. The V segment lost 4 bases and the J segment 2 bases; nucleotides outside the gene matches: 2. Germline V gene data show CDR1 as LNHDA and CDR2 as SQIVND (reference sequence). The CDR3 loop spans 14 amino acids. The CDR3 nucleotides are TGTGCCAGTAGTAGACTAGCGGGCCCCTACGAGCAGTACTTC. It translates to CASSRLAGPYEQYF.

This chain uses TRBV4-1 with TRBJ2-3, with 11 bases matching TRBD2. Germline V lookup: CDR1 MGHRA, CDR2 YSYEKL. This CDR3 contains 18 residues. The V and J ends lost 4 bases and 0 bases, in that order; junction bases with no gene match: 9. The chain's CDR3 is CASSRGIIAGGSTDTQYF. The DNA for the CDR3 is TGCGCCAGCAGCCGAGGGATCATAGCGGGGGGGAGCACAGATACGCAGTATTTT.

The chain links TRBV19 to TRBJ1-1, with a tentative D call TRBD1 (5 bases). The V gene's germline CDR1 is LNHDA and CDR2 SQIVND (reference sequence). The CDR3 spans 15 residues. The ends were cut back, 0 bases at V and 7 bases at J, with 15 bases in the middle. CDR3: CASSIEEGRGGEAFF. The CDR3 DNA follows: TGTGCCAGTAGTATAGAGGAGGGGCGCGGGGGTGAAGCTTTCTTT.

The chain combines TRBV29-1 with TRBJ2-7; D might be TRBD2 (7 bases). This CDR3 contains 17 residues. V lost 0 bases and J lost 0, with 18 bases in between. The germline CDR1 and CDR2 sequences are SQVTM and ANQGSEA. The CDR3 sequence: CSVEDGSRGGTSYEQYF. CDR3 in DNA: TGCAGCGTTGAAGATGGGTCAAGGGGGGGAACCTCCTACGAGCAGTACTTC.

This chain links TRBV10-1 with TRBJ1-5; TRBD1 agrees at 8 bases. After removal of 8 bases from V and 6 bases from J, the junction contained 9 bases not matched to a gene. This CDR3 contains 14 residues. The germline gives CDR1 WNHNN, CDR2 SYGVQD (reference sequence). The CDR3 loop is CASPPNRGSQPQHF. Here the CDR3 DNA reads TGCGCCAGCCCCCCCAACAGGGGGAGTCAGCCCCAGCATTTT.

This sequence joins TRBV5-5 and TRBJ1-1; 7 bases map to TRBD1. Unmatched junction bases numbered 19, after V lost 4 bases and J lost 4 bases. The CDR3 is 18 amino acids. Per the germline V gene, CDR1 is SGHKS and CDR2 is YYEKEE (reference sequence). DNA for the CDR3: TGTGCCAGCAGCCAAATAAGGACAGGACAGATGGGGCTCACTGAAGCTTTCTTT. It translates to CASSQIRTGQMGLTEAFF. Drawing the rest from reference TRBV5-5 and TRBJ1-1, the complete variable domain is DAGVTQSPTHLIKTRGQQVTLRCSPISGHKSVSWYQQVLGQGPQFIFQYYEKEERGRGNFPDRFSARQFPNYSSELNVNALLLGDSALYLCASSQIRTGQMGLTEAFFGQGTRLTVV.

V usage is TRBV5-5 and J usage is TRBJ1-2; D might be TRBD1 (5 bases). This CDR3 region has 15 residues. Germline CDR1 SGHKS, CDR2 YYEKEE (reference sequence). The V and J ends lost 0 bases and 7 bases respectively, with 16 bases between them. CDR3 DNA sequence: TGTGCCAGCAGCTTGGAGTTGGCGACAGCTCTTGGCTACACCTTC. This encodes CASSLELATALGYTF.

The chain employs TRBV4-1 and TRBJ2-1; TRBD2 agrees at 7 bases. CDR3 size: 15 residues. The germline gives CDR1 MGHRA, CDR2 YSYEKL. With 2 bases clipped from V and 0 bases from J, the junction kept 1 base outside the gene matches. CDR3 sequence reads: CASSQPGGSYNEQFF. Written as DNA, the CDR3 is TGCGCCAGCAGCCAACCGGGGGGCTCCTACAATGAGCAGTTCTTC.

The chain uses TRBV4-2 and TRBJ1-3, with D maybe TRBD1 (6 bases). The V and J ends lost 4 bases and 0 bases respectively, with 22 bases between them. Germline V gene lookup returns CDR1 LGHNA and CDR2 YNFKEQ. The CDR3 spans 19 residues. CDR3 loop: CASSPYRGTSRNSGNTIYF. The CDR3 DNA follows: TGTGCCAGCAGCCCCTATAGGGGGACATCGCGCAACTCTGGAAACACCATATATTTT.

This chain joins TRBV19 and TRBJ2-7; 9 bases are a match to TRBD2. V shed 3 bases, J shed 5 bases, and the junction held 11 bases outside the gene matches. The CDR3 runs 16 residues. Germline V gene sequence: CDR1 LNHDA, CDR2 SQIVND (reference sequence). DNA of the CDR3: TGTGCCAGTAGTATGGGCCCTAGCGGGATTTCCAACGAGCAGTACTTC. It encodes CASSMGPSGISNEQYF.

The V gene is TRBV21-1, the J gene TRBJ1-6; the table's D call, TRBD1, has no DNA check behind it. TRBV21-1 counts as a pseudogene. The CDR3 consists of 15 residues. The CDR3 region has the DNA TGTGCCAGCAGCCTAAACAGGGGGCAGGGGACACCCCTCCACTTT. Translation: CASSLNRGQGTPLHF.

The rearrangement joins TRBV28 to TRBJ2-7; D is unclear. Looked up from germline, CDR1 is MDHEN and CDR2 is SYDVKM. V was pared by 4 bases and J by 0 bases, with 7 bases between. The CDR3 length is 13 residues. The DNA of the CDR3 is TGTGCCAGCAGTTCCCCACTCTCCTACGAGCAGTACTTC. This encodes CASSSPLSYEQYF.

V gene TRBV19 combines with J gene TRBJ1-6; D gene unclear. CDR1 is LNHDA and CDR2 is SQIVND in the germline V gene (reference sequence). V lost 5 bases and J lost 6, with 5 bases in between. This CDR3 comprises 12 residues. CDR3 amino acids: CASSRVNSPLHF. CDR3 in DNA: TGTGCCAGTAGTCGGGTTAATTCACCCCTCCACTTT.

The V call is TRBV6-4, the J call TRBJ1-2, with 8 bases that match TRBD1. The CDR3 has 15 residues. Per germline, CDR1 MRHNA and CDR2 SNTAGT. The junction had 5 bases not matched to a gene; V was cut back by 0 bases and J by 5 bases. DNA of the CDR3: TGTGCCAGCAGTGACTCGACCCAGGGGGCGTATGGCTACACCTTC. It is translated as CASSDSTQGAYGYTF.